This TCR beta chain appears in the sequencing data of a study of T cells in Graves' hyperthyroidism and ophthalmopathy. The germline gives CDR1 LGHDT, CDR2 YNNKEL (reference sequence). CDR3 length: 16 residues. The J segment lost 5 bases and the V segment lost 1 base, leaving 4 bases of the junction unmatched. Amplified TCR beta CDR3 regions derived from RNA transcripts. TCR CDR3 underwent first-round RT-PCR with the HTBI primer set. TCRdb recomputed calls from the multiplex PCR reads with MiXCR, one row per CDR3 protein. Among approximately 380,000 distinct CDR3 sequences, roughly an eighth were seen once, and the ten largest hold around 27%. This clonotype was recorded at least ten times.

This TCR derives from a man aged 45-65 years with Graves' ophthalmopathy. Material for sequencing was blood. J is TRBJ2-5 and V is TRBV3-1; 13 bases line up with TRBD2. CDR3: CASSQVRTSGSETQYF. In nucleotides, the CDR3 is TGTGCCAGCAGCCAAGTTAGGACTAGCGGGAGCGAGACCCAGTACTTC.